The 2 T cell receptor beta chains in this list originate from one sample, sequenced in a study of blood T cell repertoires in COVID-19. Repertoires were generated with immunoSEQ multiplex PCR, while TCRdb's copy carries only in-frame clones and drops some. The table includes about 320,000 clones, about 85% detected once. The sequenced material came from PBMCs or T cells enriched from blood (not recorded which). The receptors shown here come from a woman in her twenties or thirties who had been exposed to COVID-19.

The gene calls are TRBV18 and TRBJ1-2; 9 nucleotides match TRBD1. This CDR3 has 16 amino acids. V lost 5 bases, J lost 2 bases, and 9 bases stayed unmatched. CDR1 and CDR2 from the germline V gene are KGHSH and LQKENI. The CDR3 coding sequence is TGTGCCAGCTCATCCGGGACAGGGACCTTCAACTATGGCTACACCTTC. Its translation is CASSSGTGTFNYGYTF.

The rearrangement links TRBV5-1 to TRBJ2-7; D is uncertain. Trimming shortened V by 5 bases and J by 6 bases, and 9 bases separated the two germline ends. The CDR3 consists of 11 residues. Germline CDR1 reads SGHRS; CDR2 reads YFSETQ. DNA of the CDR3: TGCGCCAGCAGATCCGAGAGCGAGCAGTACTTC. Its translation is CASRSESEQYF.